This T cell receptor beta chain was sequenced in a study of PD-1 blockade in mismatch repair-deficient tumors. Notes on the study in general: All three positive peptides came from frameshift mutations, yielding around 140 blood TCRs.

Time point specified: identical roughly 11-day culture without peptide (control). Cells were stimulated nine to eleven days with each of 6 or 7 ELISpot-reactive neoantigens. Measured with immunoSEQ multiplex PCR; TCRdb has only the in-frame clones, and not every one. The sample consists of over 11,000 clones, about nine tenths of them appearing once. For this clone: Its cognate antigen is unknown.

The source is an adult with mismatch repair-deficient cancer. Source: cells cultured in vitro, taken from a patient treated with pembrolizumab.

CDR3 nucleotide sequence: TGTGCCAGCAGCTTAGAGACGGGAAACACTGAAGCTTTCTTT. It specifies CASSLETGNTEAFF. V usage is TRBV7-9 and J usage is TRBJ1-1; no firm D call. CDR3 size: 14 residues. V was cut by 1 base and J by 2 bases, with 8 bases left in between. The germline V gene has CDR1 SEHNR and CDR2 FQNEAQ (reference sequence).